These 16 T cell receptor beta chains were all obtained from the same sample, sequenced in a study of shared clonotypes between healthy human individuals. CD45RO-negative CD8 cells positively selected for CCR7 made up the naive population, which excluded terminally differentiated effector memory CD45RA+ cells. Using immunoSEQ multiplex PCR, the repertoire was profiled, and TCRdb retains in-frame clones only, with some absent. The data contain about 2.1 million clones, just over 90% of them singletons. The source material was naive CD8+ T cells from PBMCs. The receptors here all came from a man younger than 35 in good health. Some clones in this sample may be carry-over from other donors' samples.

The CDR3 loop is CASSPPSGGEQYF. In nucleotides, the CDR3 is TGTGCCAGCAGCCCCCCGAGTGGGGGCGAGCAGTACTTC. The chain links TRBV9 to TRBJ2-7; TRBD1 or TRBD2 may be the D gene (5 bases each). Germline V lookup: CDR1 SGDLS, CDR2 YYNGEE. The V end was cut by 4 bases, the J end by 6 bases, with 14 bases between. The CDR3 is 13 amino acids.

This chain connects TRBV27 to TRBJ2-1, with D perhaps being TRBD1 or TRBD2 (5 bases each). The CDR3 is made up of 12 amino acids. The germline V and J ends were trimmed by 3 bases and 9 bases, with 9 bases remaining between them. Per the germline V gene, CDR1 is MNHEY and CDR2 is SMNVEV (reference sequence). The CDR3 DNA reads as TGTGCCAGCAGTTTCCCCGGGGCTGAGCAGTTCTTC. This translates into CASSFPGAEQFF.

V and J are TRBV28 and TRBJ2-3; 10 bases line up with TRBD2. With V trimmed by 5 bases and J by 2 bases, 19 bases remained unmatched. The germline V gene encodes CDR1 MDHEN and CDR2 SYDVKM. There are 20 residues in the CDR3. CDR3 coding DNA: TGTGCCAGCAGTCTCCCCCCGGAGGCAAAGCGGGAGGGACACACAGATACGCAGTATTTT. Protein: CASSLPPEAKREGHTDTQYF.

The chain employs TRBV7-9 and TRBJ2-1; D is unclear. Trimming shortened V by 4 bases and J by 5 bases, and 12 bases separated the two germline ends. Germline loops: CDR1 SEHNR, CDR2 FQNEAQ (reference sequence). This CDR3 contains 14 residues. The CDR3 reads CASSSFVPHNEQFF. The CDR3 DNA sequence: TGTGCCAGCAGCTCTTTTGTACCGCACAATGAGCAGTTCTTC.

The rearrangement uses TRBV10-3 and TRBJ2-1; 8 nucleotides match TRBD1. J gave up 8 bases and V 7 bases, and 10 bases lay outside the gene matches. The CDR3 is 14 residues long. Per germline, CDR1 ENHRY and CDR2 SYGVKD. The CDR3 nucleotides read TGTGCCATCAAACGGACAGGGAGAATGGATGAGCAGTTCTTC. Its translation is CAIKRTGRMDEQFF.

V usage is TRBV28 and J usage is TRBJ2-3, with D tentatively TRBD1 (6 bases). Germline lookup yields CDR1 MDHEN and CDR2 SYDVKM. The CDR3 is 15 amino acids. The V and J ends lost 8 bases and 2 bases respectively, with 17 bases between them. The CDR3 loop reads CASSERDTYTDTQYF. For the CDR3, the DNA is TGTGCCAGCTCCGAACGGGACACCTACACAGATACGCAGTATTTT.

The V call is TRBV27, the J call TRBJ1-1; possibly TRBD1 for D (5 bases). Deletions cut 6 bases from V and 0 bases from J, with 14 bases between. The V gene's germline CDR1 is MNHEY and CDR2 SMNVEV (reference sequence). The CDR3 contains 15 residues. The CDR3 region is CASRTRTGVNTEAFF. The CDR3 DNA is TGTGCCAGCAGGACACGGACGGGGGTGAACACTGAAGCTTTCTTT.

The chain recombines TRBV12-1 with TRBJ2-2; whether TRBD2, the table's D call, matches the DNA was not checked. TRBV12-1 is a known pseudogene. The CDR3 has 14 amino acids. Here the CDR3 DNA reads TGTGCCAGCAGCTTTGTGCCGGGCACCGGGGAGCTGTTTTTT. It is translated as CASSFVPGTGELFF.

The chain uses TRBV15 and TRBJ2-2, with D unresolved. Trimming took off 4 bases at V and 5 bases at J, with 11 bases between the two ends. The CDR3 totals 14 residues. Germline V gives CDR1 LNHNV, CDR2 YYDKDF (reference sequence). CDR3 in amino acids: CATSIPYLTGELFF. The CDR3 DNA sequence: TGTGCCACCAGCATACCCTACCTAACCGGGGAGCTGTTTTTT. The full variable domain, its missing parts supplied by reference TRBV15 and TRBJ2-2, is DAMVIQNPRYQVTQFGKPVTLSCSQTLNHNVMYWYQQKSSQAPKLLFHYYDKDFNNEADTPDNFQSRRPNTSFCFLDIRSPGLGDTAMYLCATSIPYLTGELFFGEGSRLTVL.

J is TRBJ1-5 and V is TRBV19; the D gene is possibly TRBD1 (5 bases). V was shortened by 3 bases and J by 0 bases, with 18 bases between the two germline ends. The CDR3 runs to 18 residues. Germline loops: CDR1 LNHDA, CDR2 SQIVND (reference sequence). The CDR3 DNA is TGTGCCAGTAGTATGGGGCAACCGGAGCCTAATAGCAATCAGCCCCAGCATTTT. Protein product: CASSMGQPEPNSNQPQHF. The variable domain in full, with the rest retrieved from reference TRBV19 and TRBJ1-5, is DGGITQSPKYLFRKEGQNVTLSCEQNLNHDAMYWYRQDPGQGLRLIYYSQIVNDFQKGDIAEGYSVSREKKESFPLTVTSAQKNPTAFYLCASSMGQPEPNSNQPQHFGDGTRLSIL.

This chain links TRBV27 with TRBJ2-1; possible D gene TRBD1, 5 bases. CDR3 length: 15 residues. V lost 7 bases and J lost 8, with 21 bases in between. Germline assignment: CDR1 MNHEY and CDR2 SMNVEV (reference sequence). In DNA form, the CDR3 reads TGTGCCAGCAACCTCCGAGACAGCCTTAGGGATGAGCAGTTCTTC. Translating gives CASNLRDSLRDEQFF.

This clone was found once. This chain connects TRBV27 to TRBJ2-5; 7 bases agree with TRBD2. The V gene end was trimmed by 0 bases and the J gene end by 4 bases; junction bases not matched to a gene: 5. The CDR3 length is 15 residues. CDR1 and CDR2 from the germline V gene are MNHEY and SMNVEV (reference sequence). The CDR3 bases are TGTGCCAGCAGTTTATCGCGGGAGAACCGAGAGACCCAGTACTTC. The encoded protein is CASSLSRENRETQYF.

The count of this clone is one. This chain links TRBV5-1 with TRBJ2-7; TRBD1 matches at 9 bases. The CDR3 runs 16 residues. The germline gives CDR1 SGHRS, CDR2 YFSETQ. V lost 0 bases and J lost 0; bases outside the gene matches: 4. The CDR3 loop reads CASSLDGTGSSYEQYF. CDR3 nucleotide sequence: TGCGCCAGCAGCTTGGACGGGACAGGGAGCTCCTACGAGCAGTACTTC.

The count of this clone is one. The chain combines TRBV15 with TRBJ2-5; 11 positions match TRBD1. Germline V gene lookup returns CDR1 LNHNV and CDR2 YYDKDF (reference sequence). This CDR3 contains 16 residues. V was clipped by 1 base and J by 4 bases; unmatched bases: 5. This chain's CDR3 is CATSRGAGTGGETQYF. CDR3 nucleotide sequence: TGTGCCACCAGCAGAGGCGCCGGGACAGGGGGAGAGACCCAGTACTTC.

The chain recombines TRBV27 with TRBJ1-3; 7 nucleotides line up with TRBD1. Germline lookup yields CDR1 MNHEY and CDR2 SMNVEV (reference sequence). The CDR3 consists of 15 residues. V lost 0 bases and J lost 3; bases outside the gene matches: 2. Here the CDR3 DNA reads TGTGCCAGCAGTTTATCACCAGGGGGTGGAAACACCATATATTTT. This encodes CASSLSPGGGNTIYF.

The chain carries TRBV29-1 and TRBJ2-1; D perhaps matches TRBD1 (6 bases). The V gene lost 2 bases and the J gene lost 3 bases, with 14 bases spanning the gap. This CDR3 is built from 15 residues. Germline V gene sequence: CDR1 SQVTM, CDR2 ANQGSEA. The CDR3 here is CSVESSRTVYNEQFF. The CDR3 coding sequence is TGCAGCGTTGAATCATCCAGGACAGTCTACAATGAGCAGTTCTTC.